What follows describes a single TCR beta chain. The count of this clonotype is one. Its antigen is unknown. Base qualities are not recorded, but no much larger clone differs from it by a single base. One read alone makes for weak evidence. The library was built by means of RT-PCR. Reads for this sample came from an Illumina HiSeq 2500. TCRdb reran the public reads through fastp at Q25 and MiXCR, keeping productive beta chains. Rows matching on CDR3 protein sequence are summarized as one entry with the most common DNA and genes. In all, the sample holds roughly 780,000 distinct CDR3 sequences, and about 18% of those were seen once. The ten largest clones add up to about 11% of the sample. The entry originates in a study of response to subunit inactivated influenza vaccine (dated by TCRdb to 2017 to 2018). As for the study more broadly: Deep quantitative T cell receptor repertoire profiling was used in the study to track responses to a trivalent subunit inactivated influenza vaccine.

V loses 5 bases of germline sequence and J loses 6 bases, and the interval between the two ends is 17 bases. From a lookup of the germline V gene (reference sequence), CDR1 and CDR2 are SEHNR and FQNEAQ. The CDR3 starts with the cysteine, ends with the phenylalanine, and has 14 residues. The kept DNA is CDR3 alone, 42 bases in frame from the first base. Study-level results and caveats: The authors suggested that each seasonal influenza vaccination may recruit only a limited number of new T cells.

Rearrangement joined TRBV7-9 to TRBJ2-7; the best D guess is TRBD2, with 6 bases matching. The sequence came from a middle-aged man who received an inactivated influenza vaccine. Donor details come from another sample of the same person, matched by shared clones. This specimen consisted of PBMCs from blood, obtained 5 days after vaccination. The DNA sequence is TGTGCCAGCAGCCCCCCGAGGGGACTGGGCGAGCAGTACTTC. It encodes CASSPPRGLGEQYF. Reference TRBV7-9 and TRBJ2-7 proteins supply the regions before and after the CDR3; the full variable domain is: DTGVSQNPRHKITKRGQNVTFRCDPISEHNRLYWYRQTLGQGPEFLTYFQNEAQLEKSRLLSDRFSAERPKGSFSTLEIQRTEQGDSAMYLCASSPPRGLGEQYFGPGTRLTVT.